The next 26 T cell receptor beta chains were all read from a single sample in a study of blood T cell repertoires in COVID-19. Libraries were prepared by immunoSEQ multiplex PCR; TCRdb keeps only in-frame clonotypes and omits some of them. The sample lists about 180,000 clones, about 86% occurring once. The sequenced sample consisted of peripheral blood. These receptors were obtained from a man in his 70s with active or convalescent COVID-19.

A few counts support this clone. The rearrangement links TRBV18 to TRBJ2-4; no clear D gene. V lost 5 bases to trimming and J lost 0 bases, with 11 bases between them. CDR1 is KGHSH and CDR2 is LQKENI in the germline V gene. The CDR3 has 15 residues. CDR3 nucleotides: TGTGCCAGCTCAGTTTACGAAGCAGCCAAAAACATTCAGTACTTC. It yields the protein CASSVYEAAKNIQYF.

The chain carries TRBV30 and TRBJ2-5, with 7 bases aligning to TRBD2. Per the germline V gene, CDR1 is GTSNPN and CDR2 is SVGIG (reference sequence). With 5 bases clipped from V and 2 bases from J, the junction kept 8 bases outside the gene matches. The CDR3 runs 14 residues. Written as DNA, the CDR3 is TGTGCCTGGGTGCGGGGTAGCGGGCAAGAGACCCAGTACTTC. It codes for CAWVRGSGQETQYF.

This chain joins TRBV9 and TRBJ1-4; D is unclear. Germline CDR1 and CDR2: SGDLS and YYNGEE. Trimming stripped 4 bases from V and 1 base from J, with 11 bases between. The CDR3 extends over 15 amino acids. This chain's CDR3 is CASSSSAITNEKLFF. CDR3 sequence (DNA): TGTGCCAGCAGCTCTTCAGCGATAACTAATGAAAAACTGTTTTTT.

The J gene is TRBJ2-3, the V gene TRBV3-1 (or the pseudogene TRBV3-2), with 10 bases fitting TRBD2. The CDR3 loop spans 16 amino acids. Germline CDR1 LGHDT, CDR2 YNNKEL (reference sequence). Trimming at V came to 5 bases and at J to 2 bases, leaving 7 bases not matched to a gene. The CDR3 nucleotides read TGTGCCAGCAGCGGCCCTCTAGCGGGGGACACAGATACGCAGTATTTT. Its protein product is CASSGPLAGDTDTQYF.

This clone has more than one count but fewer than ten. V usage is TRBV29-1 and J usage is TRBJ1-1, with D unclear. CDR1 and CDR2 from the germline V gene are SQVTM and ANQGSEA. The V end lost 8 bases, the J end lost 7 bases, and 5 bases lay between the germline ends. This CDR3 has 8 amino acids. CDR3: CSINEAFF. Here the CDR3 DNA reads TGCAGCATTAATGAAGCTTTCTTT.

The chain carries TRBV9 and TRBJ2-5; possible D gene TRBD1, 6 bases. Trimming took off 4 bases at V and 1 base at J, with 11 bases between the two ends. The V gene's germline CDR1 is SGDLS and CDR2 YYNGEE. CDR3 size: 14 residues. The CDR3 is CASSPGTSQETQYF. CDR3 bases: TGTGCCAGCAGCCCCGGGACAAGCCAAGAGACCCAGTACTTC.

The chain carries TRBV6-1 and TRBJ1-1; D is unclear. V lost 2 bases and J 5 bases, leaving 12 bases between the germline ends. The CDR3 has 14 amino acids. CDR1 is MNHNS, CDR2 SASEGT, per germline. This CDR3 reads CASSELSPFTEAFF. The CDR3 region has the DNA TGTGCCAGCAGTGAACTGTCTCCTTTTACTGAAGCTTTCTTT.

The V gene is TRBV4-2, the J gene TRBJ2-7, with TRBD1 matching over 9 bases. CDR1 LGHNA and CDR2 YNFKEQ come from the germline V gene. There are 17 residues in the CDR3. The ends lost 3 bases at V and 3 bases at J; junction bases unmatched: 12. The CDR3 protein is CASSQAKDRGPIYEQYF. The CDR3 nucleotides read TGTGCCAGCAGCCAGGCGAAGGACAGGGGACCCATCTACGAGCAGTACTTC.

The chain joins TRBV4-1 to TRBJ2-5; 14 bases align to TRBD2. CDR1 is MGHRA and CDR2 is YSYEKL in the germline V gene. CDR3 length: 17 amino acids. J was trimmed by 4 bases and V by 4 bases; bases with no gene match: 8. CDR3 protein: CASSPLGLAGVRETQYF. In DNA, the CDR3 is TGCGCCAGCAGCCCCCTGGGACTAGCGGGGGTGAGAGAGACCCAGTACTTC.

J is TRBJ2-2 and V is TRBV13; 8 bases are a match to TRBD1. This CDR3 region has 16 residues. CDR1 is PRHDT and CDR2 is FYEKMQ in the germline V gene (reference sequence). Losses at the gene ends were 3 bases for V and 7 bases for J; bases not matched to a gene: 10. The chain's CDR3 is CASSFPLDRESGELFF. CDR3 nucleotide sequence: TGTGCCAGCAGCTTCCCCCTGGACAGGGAGAGCGGGGAGCTGTTTTTT.

The sample holds one count of this clone. The chain recombines TRBV7-8 with TRBJ1-2, with 7 bases aligning to TRBD1. The CDR3 sequence is 14 residues long. V lost 5 bases, J lost 4 bases, and 7 bases stayed unmatched. CDR1 is SGHVS and CDR2 is FQNEAQ in the germline V gene. The CDR3 sequence: CASSHKTGTYGYTF. The CDR3 nucleotides read TGTGCCAGCAGCCACAAGACAGGGACCTATGGCTACACCTTC.

This clone has more than one count but fewer than ten. The chain recombines TRBV14 with TRBJ1-2, with 8 nucleotides matching TRBD1. Germline CDR1 reads SGHDN; CDR2 reads FVKESK. The CDR3 has 15 residues. V gave up 4 bases and J gave up 5 bases; unmatched junction bases: 9. The CDR3 spells CASSLIGQGRYGYTF. CDR3 sequence (DNA): TGTGCCAGCAGCCTCATTGGACAGGGAAGGTATGGCTACACCTTC.

The CDR3 DNA reads TGTGCCACCAGCAGAGTTGCCGGGACAGTTAGCAATCAGCCCCAGCATTTT. Translation gives CATSRVAGTVSNQPQHF. The rearrangement joins TRBV15 to TRBJ1-5, with 7 bases fitting TRBD1. Germline V lookup: CDR1 LNHNV, CDR2 YYDKDF (reference sequence). Trimming removed 1 base from V and 0 bases from J; junction bases left unmatched: 6. The CDR3 length is 17 residues.

The chain joins TRBV29-1 to TRBJ1-1; maybe TRBD1 (6 bases). Germline lookup yields CDR1 SQVTM and CDR2 ANQGSEA. This CDR3 contains 12 residues. Trimming took 7 bases from V and 5 from J, leaving 14 bases between them. The CDR3 loop is CSGLQGLTEAFF. CDR3 DNA sequence: TGCAGCGGCCTACAGGGTCTTACTGAAGCTTTCTTT.

The chain employs TRBV11-2 and TRBJ2-7; no firm D call. In germline, CDR1 is SGHAT, CDR2 FQNNGV. The V gene lost 1 base and the J gene lost 4 bases, with 14 bases spanning the gap. This CDR3 has 15 amino acids. CDR3 nucleotide sequence: TGTGCCAGCAGCTTAGCTAGTGGCGGCGTGTACGAGCAGTACTTC. The encoded protein is CASSLASGGVYEQYF.

This chain connects TRBV6-2 or TRBV6-3 to TRBJ1-2; a possible D gene is TRBD1 (5 bases). Germline V gene lookup returns CDR1 MNHEY and CDR2 SVGEGT. The V end lost 2 bases, the J end lost 3 bases, and 13 bases lay between the germline ends. This CDR3 contains 15 residues. The CDR3 spells CASSYGRGFDYGYTF. Here the CDR3 DNA reads TGTGCCAGCAGTTACGGGCGGGGGTTCGACTATGGCTACACCTTC.

This sequence joins TRBV12-3 or TRBV12-4 and TRBJ1-6; D gene uncertain. The CDR3 length is 13 residues. V lost 5 bases and J lost 6, with 8 bases in between. The CDR3 coding sequence is TGTGCCAGCAGTGCGAATGCTAATTCACCCCTCCACTTT. It encodes CASSANANSPLHF.

This clone came up many times. V gene TRBV9 combines with J gene TRBJ1-1; a weak D match, TRBD1 (5 bases). This CDR3 contains 14 residues. V dropped 2 bases and J dropped 6 bases, with 14 bases sitting between them. The germline CDR1 and CDR2 sequences are SGDLS and YYNGEE. CDR3 loop: CASSVLEGFSEAFF. CDR3 coding DNA: TGTGCCAGCAGCGTTTTGGAGGGGTTCTCTGAAGCTTTCTTT.

The V gene is TRBV3-1 (or the pseudogene TRBV3-2), the J gene TRBJ1-3; D is possibly TRBD1 (6 bases). Germline V gene lookup returns CDR1 LGHDT and CDR2 YNNKEL (reference sequence). CDR3 size: 13 residues. Trimming stripped 6 bases from V and 0 bases from J, with 6 bases between. The CDR3 DNA reads as TGTGCCAGCAGACAGGGCTCTGGAAACACCATATATTTT. This translates into CASRQGSGNTIYF.

The CDR3 sequence is CASSQEALPFGNQPQHF. The CDR3 DNA follows: TGCGCCAGCAGCCAAGAAGCCCTGCCCTTCGGGAATCAGCCCCAGCATTTT. The genes are TRBV4-3 and TRBJ1-5; no firm D call. This CDR3 contains 17 residues. Germline CDR1 LGHNA, CDR2 YSLEER. V shed 0 bases and J shed 4 bases, with 16 bases lying between them.

The V gene is TRBV9, the J gene TRBJ1-2; 8 bases are shared with TRBD1. CDR1 and CDR2 from the germline V gene are SGDLS and YYNGEE. The CDR3 has 14 residues. With V trimmed by 0 bases and J by 7 bases, 5 bases remained unmatched. CDR3 loop: CASSVEQGVIGYTF. CDR3 in DNA: TGTGCCAGCAGCGTAGAACAGGGGGTGATTGGCTACACCTTC.

In this sample, this clone turned up a few times. The chain has TRBV24-1 and TRBJ2-7; TRBD1 might be the D (6 bases). The CDR3 has 14 residues. Trimming removed 2 bases at V and 3 bases at J, with 10 bases between. Germline assignment: CDR1 KGHDR and CDR2 SFDVKD. Written as DNA, the CDR3 is TGTGCCACCAGTGATTCAGGGGAAAACTACGAGCAGTACTTC. Translation gives CATSDSGENYEQYF.

The rearrangement uses TRBV25-1 and TRBJ2-1; D not resolved. The CDR3 loop spans 15 amino acids. Trimming took off 8 bases at V and 2 bases at J, with 16 bases between the two ends. Germline V gives CDR1 MGHDK, CDR2 SYGVNS. The CDR3 is CASQSAESPYNEQFF. CDR3 bases: TGTGCCAGCCAAAGCGCGGAGAGCCCCTACAATGAGCAGTTCTTC.

The chain couples TRBV30 to TRBJ2-5; tentatively, D is TRBD1 (5 bases). Germline assignment: CDR1 GTSNPN and CDR2 SVGIG (reference sequence). CDR3 length equals 11 residues. Trimming cost V 7 bases and J 4 bases, with 10 bases left between them. This CDR3 reads CASSQGETQYF. CDR3 DNA: TGTGCCTCCAGTCAGGGAGAGACCCAGTACTTC.

The chain has TRBV5-1 and TRBJ2-5, with 10 positions matching TRBD1. Germline V gives CDR1 SGHRS, CDR2 YFSETQ. CDR3 length: 15 residues. V dropped 0 bases and J dropped 3; count of bases not matched to a gene: 2. CDR3 DNA sequence: TGCGCCAGCAGCTTGGCCGGGACAGGGGAAGAGACCCAGTACTTC. It yields the protein CASSLAGTGEETQYF. The full variable domain, with the rest looked up from reference TRBV5-1 and TRBJ2-5, is KAGVTQTPRYLIKTRGQQVTLSCSPISGHRSVSWYQQTPGQGLQFLFEYFSETQRNKGNFPGRFSGRQFSNSRSEMNVSTLELGDSALYLCASSLAGTGEETQYFGPGTRLLVL.

This chain uses TRBV10-3 with TRBJ1-2; D is possibly TRBD1 (5 bases). Per germline, CDR1 ENHRY and CDR2 SYGVKD. This CDR3 has 13 amino acids. Trimming stripped 7 bases from V and 5 bases from J, with 14 bases between. The CDR3 here is CAITPDGGYGYTF. In nucleotides, the CDR3 is TGTGCCATCACCCCGGACGGGGGATATGGCTACACCTTC.